This T cell receptor beta chain was recovered during a study of shared clonotypes between healthy human individuals. Study as a whole: The composition of the donors was two women and three men aged 18 to 49. Points from the study as a whole: Generation probability values for non-shared clonotypes were lower than those for clonotypes shared by all four donors.

Germline loops: CDR1 SGHRS, CDR2 YFSETQ. This CDR3 is 12 amino acids long. Trimming cost V 2 bases and J 5 bases, with 7 bases left between them. Once extracted for a subset, genomic DNA was divided evenly among several immunoSEQ plates. Produced via immunoSEQ multiplex PCR; TCRdb's table is partial and in-frame only. The sample includes some 300,000 clones, 70% to 75% seen only once; the top ten take roughly a tenth. With respect to this clone: Its antigen is unidentified.

The receptor was isolated from a man aged 30 to 39 in good health. The sample was memory CD4+ T cells sorted from blood. Subset specified: CD45RA-negative fraction. The J gene is TRBJ2-5, the V gene TRBV5-1; D not resolved. This CDR3 reads CASSFSWETQYF. The CDR3 DNA follows: TGCGCCAGCAGCTTCAGCTGGGAGACCCAGTACTTC.